The entry below describes one T cell receptor beta chain. The antigen remains unidentified. Sequencing used immunoSEQ multiplex PCR; TCRdb keeps in-frame clones, though not all of them. The sample lists fewer than 150,000 clones; roughly 85% were seen once. Germline V gene sequence: CDR1 SGHAT, CDR2 FQNNGV. The V gene end was trimmed by 1 base and the J gene end by 6 bases; junction bases not matched to a gene: 7. This CDR3 is 15 amino acids long. This sample was included in a study of Ad26.COV2.S vaccination and SARS-CoV-2 variants. Findings of the study overall: Breadth and depth estimates from TCRs may understate total T cell responses. Spike-specific CD8+ and CD4+ T cell responses reportedly showed substantial breadth after vaccination.

Sequencing was performed on peripheral blood, taken after recovery from COVID-19. The chain joins TRBV11-2 to TRBJ2-7; 9 nucleotides match TRBD1. The sequence was collected from a human donor who had recovered from COVID-19. CDR3 in DNA: TGTGCCAGCAGCTTAGGACCACAGGGGGCGAGCGAGCAGTACTTC. This encodes CASSLGPQGASEQYF.